One TCR beta chain is described in this entry. What it binds is unknown. Method: immunoSEQ multiplex PCR; TCRdb's copy keeps in-frame clones and lacks some. This sample has roughly 41,000 clones, with about 60% found just once. Per germline, CDR1 LGHNT and CDR2 FRNRAP. V shed 6 bases and J 6 bases; nucleotides not matched to a gene: 12. The CDR3 is 17 amino acids. The data originate from a study of vaccination effects on CD4 cells after COVID-19. The ViraFEST assay expanded antigen-specific CD4+ T cells with viral peptide pools before sequencing. Scientists isolated CD4+ T cells after an approximately 11-day culture period ended. Each vaccine recipient was nucleocapsid antibody negative and had no prior SARS-CoV-2 infection. IL-2 medium was substituted for half the medium on days 3 and 7. Findings of the study overall: Convalescent patients were scarce in the study, and it lacked early post-infection timepoints.

The rearrangement joins TRBV12-5 to TRBJ2-1; 12 bases are a match to TRBD2. Sequencing was performed on CD4+ T cells from PBMCs cultured with HCoV-OC43 spike peptides, taken before COVID-19 vaccination. Subset indicated: HCoV-OC43 spike overlapping peptide pool stimulation. The clonotype comes from a human donor who received a COVID-19 vaccine. This CDR3 is CASGTSSGGGVGNEQFF. The DNA of the CDR3 is TGTGCTAGTGGAACATCTAGCGGGGGGGGAGTCGGCAATGAGCAGTTCTTC.